This T cell receptor (beta chain) was captured by sequencing in a study of T cells in Graves' hyperthyroidism and ophthalmopathy. This clonotype was seen many times. With 5 bases removed from V and 8 bases from J, the gap between germline ends came to 34 bases. The CDR3 covers 20 residues. Germline V gene data show CDR1 as SGHTA and CDR2 as FQGTGA. Amplification of TCR beta CDR3 regions was performed using RNA transcripts as template. The HTBI primer set was used in a first-round RT-PCR of the TCR CDR3. TCRdb ran MiXCR on the multiplex PCR reads and lists one entry per CDR3 protein. This repertoire shows about 640,000 distinct CDR3 sequences, roughly 15% found once; its top ten account for roughly an eighth.

Sequenced input: blood. This receptor was identified in a woman in her forties or fifties with Graves' ophthalmopathy. The chain has TRBV7-3 and TRBJ2-1; tentative D call: TRBD1 (9 bases). DNA for the CDR3: TGTGCCAGCAGCCCGATAGGGGACAGGGTTGCGTTAGCGGGAATTGATGAGCAGTTCTTC. This sequence encodes CASSPIGDRVALAGIDEQFF.